Listed below are T cell receptor beta chains from one sample, sequenced in a study of T cell clusters in autoimmune cytopenias. TCRdb reprocessed the multiplex PCR reads, with one entry per CDR3 protein and no DNA. The ten top clones account for roughly 21%, within a sample of about 10,000 distinct CDR3 sequences. This sample also appeared in a second study, on T cell repertoires in aging, cancer and after chemotherapy.

Input material: peripheral blood. The receptors were gathered from a human donor in good health. Each CDR3 is given with its conserved first and last residue. For some rows the clone size is stated as once, few or many, or as a class when expanded; others skip it.

j_gene: TRBJ2-6
abundance: .
v_gene: TRBV12-3/TRBV12-4
CDR3aa: CASSLRVSRRSSGANVLTF

j_gene: TRBJ2-7
abundance: .
v_gene: TRBV11-1
CDR3aa: CASSLRQGAVYEQYF

j_gene: TRBJ2-7
abundance: .
v_gene: TRBV6-2/TRBV6-3
CDR3aa: CASRPGPPYEQYF

j_gene: TRBJ2-2
abundance: medium-sized
v_gene: TRBV5-6
CDR3aa: CASSLIRTNTGELFF

j_gene: TRBJ2-3
abundance: .
v_gene: TRBV6-1
CDR3aa: CASSWGPFDTQYF

j_gene: TRBJ2-1
abundance: medium-sized
v_gene: TRBV29-1
CDR3aa: CSVEGRASYNEQFF

j_gene: TRBJ1-3
abundance: .
v_gene: TRBV5-5
CDR3aa: CASSLPGGTGNTIYF

j_gene: TRBJ1-4
abundance: .
v_gene: TRBV5-4
CDR3aa: CASSLGGGSNEKLFF

j_gene: TRBJ1-1
abundance: .
v_gene: TRBV20-1
CDR3aa: CSARDTMNTEAFF

j_gene: TRBJ1-1
abundance: .
v_gene: TRBV5-4
CDR3aa: CASSLAPGANTEAFF

j_gene: TRBJ1-1
abundance: .
v_gene: TRBV12-3/TRBV12-4
CDR3aa: CASSLRQGLNTEAFF

j_gene: TRBJ2-1
abundance: .
v_gene: TRBV10-3
CDR3aa: CAISGLAGSGNEQFF

j_gene: TRBJ2-3
abundance: medium-sized
v_gene: TRBV6-6
CDR3aa: CASSLAGGADTQYF

j_gene: TRBJ1-1
abundance: .
v_gene: TRBV29-1
CDR3aa: CSVSQGGDTEAFF

j_gene: TRBJ1-1
abundance: .
v_gene: TRBV19
CDR3aa: CASSPQDRYTNTEAFF

j_gene: TRBJ1-1
abundance: .
v_gene: TRBV5-6
CDR3aa: CASSLVKVGTEAFF

j_gene: TRBJ2-5
abundance: medium-sized
v_gene: TRBV6-6
CDR3aa: CASSTGTSGATRYF

j_gene: TRBJ1-6
abundance: .
v_gene: TRBV4-2
CDR3aa: CASSQADRDNSPLHF

j_gene: TRBJ2-3
abundance: .
v_gene: TRBV7-6
CDR3aa: CASSPGNLDTQYF

j_gene: TRBJ1-2
abundance: .
v_gene: TRBV18
CDR3aa: CASSPVQGFYGYTF

j_gene: TRBJ1-5
abundance: .
v_gene: TRBV30
CDR3aa: CAWSANRIRSNQPQHF

j_gene: TRBJ1-2
abundance: .
v_gene: TRBV5-1
CDR3aa: CASSSTGVHGYTF

j_gene: TRBJ1-2
abundance: .
v_gene: TRBV6-2/TRBV6-3
CDR3aa: CASSPQRGSGYTF

j_gene: TRBJ1-1
abundance: .
v_gene: TRBV30
CDR3aa: CAWSVYEDTEAFF

j_gene: TRBJ1-2
abundance: .
v_gene: TRBV20-1
CDR3aa: CSASLQHGYTF

j_gene: TRBJ2-5
abundance: .
v_gene: TRBV5-4
CDR3aa: CASSYRTGLRGTQYF

j_gene: TRBJ2-2
abundance: .
v_gene: TRBV21-1
CDR3aa: CASNYVGASRITGELFF

j_gene: TRBJ1-5
abundance: .
v_gene: TRBV6-6
CDR3aa: CASSSPQVGLSNQPQHF

j_gene: TRBJ1-1
abundance: .
v_gene: TRBV7-9
CDR3aa: CASSARNTEAFF

j_gene: TRBJ1-3
abundance: .
v_gene: TRBV12-3/TRBV12-4
CDR3aa: CASSRGQGTGNTIYF

j_gene: TRBJ2-3
abundance: medium-sized
v_gene: TRBV18
CDR3aa: CASSPHQGADTQYF

j_gene: TRBJ2-2
abundance: .
v_gene: TRBV24-1
CDR3aa: CATSEGGTPNTGELFF

j_gene: TRBJ2-7
abundance: .
v_gene: TRBV27
CDR3aa: CASSSANSYEQYF

j_gene: TRBJ2-1
abundance: .
v_gene: TRBV7-9
CDR3aa: CASSLNVNSYNEQFF

j_gene: TRBJ1-2
abundance: .
v_gene: TRBV18
CDR3aa: CASSPLDTGGGYGYTF

j_gene: TRBJ1-4
abundance: large
v_gene: TRBV19
CDR3aa: CASSHGWKEKLFF

j_gene: TRBJ2-5
abundance: .
v_gene: TRBV18
CDR3aa: CASSPQSGATQETQYF

j_gene: TRBJ1-1
abundance: medium-sized
v_gene: TRBV18
CDR3aa: CASSPRAWNTEAFF

j_gene: TRBJ1-2
abundance: .
v_gene: TRBV6-5
CDR3aa: CASAYGGAGGYTF

j_gene: TRBJ1-2
abundance: .
v_gene: TRBV12-3/TRBV12-4
CDR3aa: CASSLSTPPNYGYTF

j_gene: TRBJ1-5
abundance: .
v_gene: TRBV12-3/TRBV12-4
CDR3aa: CASSFGGLTQPQHF

j_gene: TRBJ2-7
abundance: .
v_gene: TRBV5-4
CDR3aa: CASSLGRGQGFYYEQYF

j_gene: TRBJ1-2
abundance: .
v_gene: TRBV6-1
CDR3aa: CASRDRQGVIYGYTF

j_gene: TRBJ1-3
abundance: .
v_gene: TRBV7-2
CDR3aa: CASRPSSGNTIYF

j_gene: TRBJ1-1
abundance: .
v_gene: TRBV27
CDR3aa: CASSGARGTEAFF

j_gene: TRBJ1-4
abundance: .
v_gene: TRBV6-2/TRBV6-3
CDR3aa: CASSYTAGGEAEKLFF

j_gene: TRBJ2-3
abundance: .
v_gene: TRBV14
CDR3aa: CASSPYQTGGTDTQYF

j_gene: TRBJ1-5
abundance: medium-sized
v_gene: TRBV19
CDR3aa: CASSPQGTHQPQHF

j_gene: TRBJ1-1
abundance: .
v_gene: TRBV6-1
CDR3aa: CASHGQGETEAFF

j_gene: TRBJ1-5
abundance: .
v_gene: TRBV6-5
CDR3aa: CASSPGQSRRPQHF

j_gene: TRBJ2-7
abundance: .
v_gene: TRBV18
CDR3aa: CASLESGGSYEQYF

j_gene: TRBJ1-1
abundance: .
v_gene: TRBV19
CDR3aa: CASSRGGLNTEAFF